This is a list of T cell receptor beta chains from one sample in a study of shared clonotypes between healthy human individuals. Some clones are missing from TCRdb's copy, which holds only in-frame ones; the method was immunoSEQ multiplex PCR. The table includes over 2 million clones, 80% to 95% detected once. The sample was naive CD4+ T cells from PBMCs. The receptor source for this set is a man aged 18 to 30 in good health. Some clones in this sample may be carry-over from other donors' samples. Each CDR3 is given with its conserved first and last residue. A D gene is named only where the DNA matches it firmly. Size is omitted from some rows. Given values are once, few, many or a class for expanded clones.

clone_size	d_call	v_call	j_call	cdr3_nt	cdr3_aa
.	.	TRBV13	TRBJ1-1	TGTGCCAGCAGCTCCCAGCCCACCCCAGGGGTGAACACTGAAGCTTTCTTT	CASSSQPTPGVNTEAFF
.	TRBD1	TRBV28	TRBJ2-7	TGTGCCAGCAGTCCGGTGGACAGGTACGAGCAGTACTTC	CASSPVDRYEQYF
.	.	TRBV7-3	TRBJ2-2	TGTGCCAGCAGCTTAATCTGGGGCGGGGAGCTGTTTTTT	CASSLIWGGELFF
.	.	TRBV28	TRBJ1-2	TGTGCCAGCAGTTTAAAAGGGGCAAGGTACTATGGCTACACCTTC	CASSLKGARYYGYTF
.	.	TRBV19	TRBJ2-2	TGTGCCAGTAGTACCTCGCGAACGAACACCGGGGAGCTGTTTTTT	CASSTSRTNTGELFF
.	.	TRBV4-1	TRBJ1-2	TGCGCCAGCAGCCAACTGCAGCGGGATGGCTACACCTTC	CASSQLQRDGYTF
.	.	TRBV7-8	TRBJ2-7	TGTGCCAGCAGCTTAAGCGGGTGGGGCTACGAGCAGTACTTC	CASSLSGWGYEQYF
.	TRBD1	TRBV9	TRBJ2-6	TGTGCCAGCAGCCATACGGACAGGGGGCTATCCCGGGAGGCCAACGTCCTGACTTTC	CASSHTDRGLSREANVLTF
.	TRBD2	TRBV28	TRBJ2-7	TGTGCCAGCAGGCGGACTAGCGGGACAAATTTCTACGAGCAGTACTTC	CASRRTSGTNFYEQYF
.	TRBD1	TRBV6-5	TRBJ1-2	TGTGCCAGCAGTTCGCCCCGGACAGGAACGGTCTATGGCTACACCTTC	CASSSPRTGTVYGYTF
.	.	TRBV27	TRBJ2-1	TGTGCCAGCAACAAAGGGGTCTCCACGCGAGGGCGGGTCCACAATGAGCAGTTCTTC	CASNKGVSTRGRVHNEQFF
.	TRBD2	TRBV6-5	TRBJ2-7	TGTGCCAGGGGGACTAGCGGGAGTGGGAAGAACGAGCAGTACTTC	CARGTSGSGKNEQYF
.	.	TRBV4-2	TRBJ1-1	TGTGCCAGCAGCCAAGACAGTCTGGGCACTGAAGCTTTCTTT	CASSQDSLGTEAFF
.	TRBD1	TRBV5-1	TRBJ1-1	TGCGCCAGCAGCTTGGTAGGGGTCGGCAGGGGGCTTTCAAGATCTGAAGCTTTCTTT	CASSLVGVGRGLSRSEAFF
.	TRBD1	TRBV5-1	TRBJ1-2	TGCGCCAGCAGCTCGGGACAGAACTATGGCTACACCTTC	CASSSGQNYGYTF
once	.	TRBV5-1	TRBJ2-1	TGCGCCAGCAGCCCCGGGCAGGCGAGCTCCTACAATGAGCAGTTCTTC	CASSPGQASSYNEQFF
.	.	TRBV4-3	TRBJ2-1	TGCGCCAGCAGCCAAGAAGGTGCCTCCTACAATGAGCAGTTCTTC	CASSQEGASYNEQFF
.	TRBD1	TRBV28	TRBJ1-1	TGTGCCAGCAGTCCCCATGCGACAGGGTGGGGCACTGAAGCTTTCTTT	CASSPHATGWGTEAFF
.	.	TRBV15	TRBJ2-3	TGTGCCACCAGCAGACAGGGCACAGATACGCAGTATTTT	CATSRQGTDTQYF
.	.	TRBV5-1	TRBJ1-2	TGCGCCAGCAGCTTGGGGGTCGGATCTAACTATGGCTACACCTTC	CASSLGVGSNYGYTF
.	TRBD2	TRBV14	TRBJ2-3	TGTGCCAGCTCGGCGGGAGGGAGCGGCACAGATACGCAGTATTTT	CASSAGGSGTDTQYF
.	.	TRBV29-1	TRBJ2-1	TGCAGCGTGCCTTCCCTAAACAATGAGCAGTTCTTC	CSVPSLNNEQFF
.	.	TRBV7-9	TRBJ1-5	TGTGCCAGCAGCTTAGACAATCAGCCCCAGCATTTT	CASSLDNQPQHF
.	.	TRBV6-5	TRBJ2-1	TGTGCCAGCAGTTACGGTTTTCCGGGGAATGAGCAGTTCTTC	CASSYGFPGNEQFF
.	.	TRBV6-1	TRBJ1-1	TGTGCCAGCCTTAGGAAGAACCCGAACACTGAAGCTTTCTTT	CASLRKNPNTEAFF
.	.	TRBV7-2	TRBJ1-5	TGTGCCAGCAGCTTTTTTGGGTCGTTTGAGAGCAATCAGCCCCAGCATTTT	CASSFFGSFESNQPQHF
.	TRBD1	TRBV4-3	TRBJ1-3	TGCGCCAGCAGCCAAGATATCGGACAGGGGGTCTCTGGAAACACCATATATTTT	CASSQDIGQGVSGNTIYF
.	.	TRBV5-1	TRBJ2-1	TGCGCCAGCAGCTCAGGGGGGCCCAATGAGCAGTTCTTC	CASSSGGPNEQFF
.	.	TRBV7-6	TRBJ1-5	TGTGCCAGCAGCTTAGTCCAAAATCAGCCCCAGCATTTT	CASSLVQNQPQHF
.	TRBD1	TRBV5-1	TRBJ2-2	TGCGCCAGCAGCTCGGACAGGGGATGGACCGGGGAGCTGTTTTTT	CASSSDRGWTGELFF
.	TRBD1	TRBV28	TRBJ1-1	TGTGCCAGCAGTTTACAGGGGGCGCGGACTGAAGCTTTCTTT	CASSLQGARTEAFF
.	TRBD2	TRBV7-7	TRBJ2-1	TGTGCCAGCAGCTTATCGTTGGACGGGAGGGGACACAATGAGCAGTTCTTC	CASSLSLDGRGHNEQFF
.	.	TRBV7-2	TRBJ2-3	TGTGCCAGCAGCTTCCTTCGCACAGATACGCAGTATTTT	CASSFLRTDTQYF
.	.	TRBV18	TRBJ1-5	TGTGCCAGCTCACCTCTTGGACGGGGAAATCAGCCCCAGCATTTT	CASSPLGRGNQPQHF
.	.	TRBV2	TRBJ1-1	TGTGCCAGCAGAATTGGTGGGTTTGGTGAAGCTTTCTTT	CASRIGGFGEAFF
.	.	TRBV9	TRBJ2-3	TGTGCCAGCAGCGTAGCTCGACTGGGGGGAGATACGCAGTATTTT	CASSVARLGGDTQYF
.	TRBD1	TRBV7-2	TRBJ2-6	TGTGCCAGCAGCTCAAGAAAGTCAGGGGGCGCCTCTGGGGCCAACGTCCTGACTTTC	CASSSRKSGGASGANVLTF
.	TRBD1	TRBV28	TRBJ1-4	TGTGCCAGCAACTCCCATCCCAGGGCGACAGGGGGGGGAAAACTGTTTTTT	CASNSHPRATGGGKLFF
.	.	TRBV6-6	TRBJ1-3	TGTGCCAGCAGTTACTCGCCCCAGGGAGGAAACACCATATATTTT	CASSYSPQGGNTIYF
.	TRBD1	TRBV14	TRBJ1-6	TGTGCCAGCAGCCCCAGGACAGGGCGAAATTCACCCCTCCACTTT	CASSPRTGRNSPLHF
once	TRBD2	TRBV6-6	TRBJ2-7	TGTGCCAGCAGTTACGGGGACGGGAGGGCATCCGAGCAGTACTTC	CASSYGDGRASEQYF
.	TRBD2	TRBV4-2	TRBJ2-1	TGTGCCAGCAGCCCCGGGACTAGACACTACAATGAGCAGTTCTTC	CASSPGTRHYNEQFF
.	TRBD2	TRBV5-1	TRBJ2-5	TGCGCCAGCAGCTTAATAGCGGGAGAGGGGCAAGAGACCCAGTACTTC	CASSLIAGEGQETQYF
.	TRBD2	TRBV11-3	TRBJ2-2	TGTGCCAGCAGCTTAGAGGCGGGAGTCGCCGGGGAGCTGTTTTTT	CASSLEAGVAGELFF
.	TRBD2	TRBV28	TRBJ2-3	TGTGCCAGCCCCCCTGTGCGGCGGGAGGGGAAAGATACGCAGTATTTT	CASPPVRREGKDTQYF
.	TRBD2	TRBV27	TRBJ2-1	TGTGCCAGCGAGGGACTAGCTGGCGATGAGCAGTTCTTC	CASEGLAGDEQFF
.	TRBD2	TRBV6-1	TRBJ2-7	TGTGCCAGCCGCCAGCGGGGAGCCTACGAGCAGTACTTC	CASRQRGAYEQYF
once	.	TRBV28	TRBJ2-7	TGTGCCAGCAGTTTAGTGGCTGGGTACGAGCAGTACTTC	CASSLVAGYEQYF
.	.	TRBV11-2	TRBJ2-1	TGTGCCAGCAGCCCGATTCGGGGCCCCTACAATGAGCAGTTCTTC	CASSPIRGPYNEQFF
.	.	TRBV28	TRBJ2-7	TGTGCCAGCAGTTTAATTCAAAGCTCCTACGAGCAGTACTTC	CASSLIQSSYEQYF
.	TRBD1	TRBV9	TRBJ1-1	TGTGCCAGCAGCGTAACGGGACAGGGCTCGAACACTGAAGCTTTCTTT	CASSVTGQGSNTEAFF
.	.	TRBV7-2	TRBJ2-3	TGTGCCAGCAGCTTCCATACGCAGTATTTT	CASSFHTQYF
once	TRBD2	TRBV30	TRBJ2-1	TGTGCCTGGAGCCGCGGACTAGCGGTCAATGAGCAGTTCTTC	CAWSRGLAVNEQFF
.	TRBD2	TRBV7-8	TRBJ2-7	TGTGCCAGCAGCCCGGGGGGTTGGTCCTACGAGCAGTACTTC	CASSPGGWSYEQYF
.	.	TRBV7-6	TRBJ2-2	TGTGCCAGCAGCTTAGCGCTTTATCCGGGCAGCCCCACCGGGGAGCTGTTTTTT	CASSLALYPGSPTGELFF
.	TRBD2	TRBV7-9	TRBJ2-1	TGTGCCAGCAGCTTGCGGCGGCTAGCGGACGACAATGAGCAGTTCTTC	CASSLRRLADDNEQFF
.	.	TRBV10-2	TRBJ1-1	TGCGCCAGCAGCCGACAGGAGACCACTGAAGCTTTCTTT	CASSRQETTEAFF